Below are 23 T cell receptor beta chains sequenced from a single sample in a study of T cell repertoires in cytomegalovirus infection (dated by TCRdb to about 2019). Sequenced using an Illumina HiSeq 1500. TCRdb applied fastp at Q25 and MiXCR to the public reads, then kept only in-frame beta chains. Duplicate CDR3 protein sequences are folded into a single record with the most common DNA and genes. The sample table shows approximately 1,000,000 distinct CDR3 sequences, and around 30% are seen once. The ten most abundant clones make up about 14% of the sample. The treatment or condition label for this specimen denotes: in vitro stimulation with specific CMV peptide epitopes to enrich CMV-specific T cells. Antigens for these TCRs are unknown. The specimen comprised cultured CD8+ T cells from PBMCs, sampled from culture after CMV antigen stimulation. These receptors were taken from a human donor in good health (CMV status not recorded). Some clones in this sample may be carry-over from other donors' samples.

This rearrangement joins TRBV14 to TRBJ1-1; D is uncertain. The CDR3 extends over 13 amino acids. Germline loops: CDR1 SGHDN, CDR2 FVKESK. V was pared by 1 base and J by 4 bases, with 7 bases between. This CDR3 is CASSQALVTEAFF. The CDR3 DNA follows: TGTGCCAGCAGCCAAGCTTTGGTCACTGAAGCTTTCTTT. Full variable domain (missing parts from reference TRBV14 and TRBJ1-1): EAGVTQFPSHSVIEKGQTVTLRCDPISGHDNLYWYRRVMGKEIKFLLHFVKESKQDESGMPNNRFLAERTGGTYSTLKVQPAELEDSGVYFCASSQALVTEAFFGQGTRLTVV.

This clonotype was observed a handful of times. CDR3 region: CASSLGGAGGLTQYF. Written as DNA, the CDR3 is TGTGCCAGCAGCTTAGGGGGAGCGGGGGGATTGACGCAGTATTTT. The chain is built from TRBV7-2 and TRBJ2-3; 9 bases agree with TRBD2. The CDR3 covers 15 residues. After removal of 1 base from V and 9 bases from J, the junction contained 8 bases not matched to a gene. Germline V lookup: CDR1 SGHTA, CDR2 FQGNSA.

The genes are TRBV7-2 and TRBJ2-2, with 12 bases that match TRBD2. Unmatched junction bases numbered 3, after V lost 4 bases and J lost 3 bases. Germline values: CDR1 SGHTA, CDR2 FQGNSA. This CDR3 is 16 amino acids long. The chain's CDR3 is CASSWTSGDYTGELFF. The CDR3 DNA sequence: TGTGCCAGCAGCTGGACTAGCGGGGATTACACCGGGGAGCTGTTTTTT. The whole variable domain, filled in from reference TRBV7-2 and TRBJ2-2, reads GAGVSQSPSNKVTEKGKDVELRCDPISGHTALYWYRQSLGQGLEFLIYFQGNSAPDKSGLPSDRFSAERTGGSVSTLTIQRTQQEDSAVYLCASSWTSGDYTGELFFGEGSRLTVL.

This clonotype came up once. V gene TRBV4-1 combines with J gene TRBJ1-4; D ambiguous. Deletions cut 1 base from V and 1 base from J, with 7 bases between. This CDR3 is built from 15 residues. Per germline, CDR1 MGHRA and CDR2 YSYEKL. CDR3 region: CASSQVGLTNEKLFF. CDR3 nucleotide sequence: TGCGCCAGCAGCCAAGTGGGGTTAACTAATGAAAAACTGTTTTTT.

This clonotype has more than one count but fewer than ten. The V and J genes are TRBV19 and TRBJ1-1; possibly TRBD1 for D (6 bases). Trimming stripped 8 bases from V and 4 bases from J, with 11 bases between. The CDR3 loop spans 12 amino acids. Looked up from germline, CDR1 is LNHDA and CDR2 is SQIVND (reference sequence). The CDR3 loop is CASYQGGTEAFF. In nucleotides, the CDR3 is TGTGCCAGTTACCAAGGGGGCACTGAAGCTTTCTTT.

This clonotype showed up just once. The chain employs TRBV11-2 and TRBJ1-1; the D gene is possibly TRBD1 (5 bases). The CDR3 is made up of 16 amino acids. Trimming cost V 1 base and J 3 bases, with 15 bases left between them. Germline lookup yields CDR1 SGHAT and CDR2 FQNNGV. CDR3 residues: CASSLGPWGGDTEAFF. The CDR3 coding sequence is TGTGCCAGCAGCTTAGGGCCCTGGGGGGGGGACACTGAAGCTTTCTTT.

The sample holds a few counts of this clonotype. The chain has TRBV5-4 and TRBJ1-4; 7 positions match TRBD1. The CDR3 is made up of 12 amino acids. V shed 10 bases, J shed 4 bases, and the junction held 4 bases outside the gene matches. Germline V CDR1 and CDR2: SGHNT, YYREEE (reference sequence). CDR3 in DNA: TGTGCCGCTGGGACAGATAATGAAAAACTGTTTTTT. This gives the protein CAAGTDNEKLFF.

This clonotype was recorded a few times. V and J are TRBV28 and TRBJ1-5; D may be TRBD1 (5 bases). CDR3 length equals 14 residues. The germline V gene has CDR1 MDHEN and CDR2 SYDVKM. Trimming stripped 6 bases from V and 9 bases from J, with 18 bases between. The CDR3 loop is CASRTLGATTPQHF. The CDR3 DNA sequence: TGTGCCAGCAGAACCCTCGGGGCTACGACGCCCCAGCATTTT.

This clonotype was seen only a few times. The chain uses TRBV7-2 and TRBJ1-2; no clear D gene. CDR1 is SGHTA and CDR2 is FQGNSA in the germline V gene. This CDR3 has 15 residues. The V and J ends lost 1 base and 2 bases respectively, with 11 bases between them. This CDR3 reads CASSLDRVLNYGYTF. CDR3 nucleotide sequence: TGTGCCAGCAGCTTAGACCGGGTTTTAAACTATGGCTACACCTTC.

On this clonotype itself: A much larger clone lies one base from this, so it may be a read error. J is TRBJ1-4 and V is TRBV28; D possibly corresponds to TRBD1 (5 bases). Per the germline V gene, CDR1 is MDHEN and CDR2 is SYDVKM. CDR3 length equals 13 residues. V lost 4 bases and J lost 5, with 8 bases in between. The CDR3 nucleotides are TGTGCCAGCAGTTACGGGGCGAATGAAAAACTGTTTTTT. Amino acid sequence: CASSYGANEKLFF.

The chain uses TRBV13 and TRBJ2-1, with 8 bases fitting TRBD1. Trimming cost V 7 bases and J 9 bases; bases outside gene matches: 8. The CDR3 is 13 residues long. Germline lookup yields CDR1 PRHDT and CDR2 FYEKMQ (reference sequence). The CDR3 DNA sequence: TGTGCCAGCACAACAGGGGGGCGGGGTGAGCAGTTCTTC. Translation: CASTTGGRGEQFF.

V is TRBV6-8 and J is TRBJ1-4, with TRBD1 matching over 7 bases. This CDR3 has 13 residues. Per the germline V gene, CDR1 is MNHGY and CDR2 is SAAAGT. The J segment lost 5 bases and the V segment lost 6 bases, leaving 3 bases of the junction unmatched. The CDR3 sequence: CASRGDRNEKLFF. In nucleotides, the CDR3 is TGTGCCAGCAGGGGGGACAGAAATGAAAAACTGTTTTTT.

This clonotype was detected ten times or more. CDR3 loop: CASSLRGRGKNIQYF. CDR3 DNA sequence: TGTGCCAGCAGTTTGAGGGGGAGGGGAAAAAACATTCAGTACTTC. The chain carries TRBV28 and TRBJ2-4; tentatively, D is TRBD2 (7 bases). The length of the CDR3 is 15 residues. The germline gives CDR1 MDHEN, CDR2 SYDVKM. Trimming stripped 3 bases from V and 4 bases from J, with 13 bases between.

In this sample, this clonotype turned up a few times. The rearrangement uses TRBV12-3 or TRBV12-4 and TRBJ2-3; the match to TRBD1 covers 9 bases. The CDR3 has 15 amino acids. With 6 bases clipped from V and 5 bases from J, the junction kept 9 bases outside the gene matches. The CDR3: CASSWDRVPLDTQYF. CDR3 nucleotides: TGTGCCAGCAGCTGGGACAGGGTGCCTTTAGATACGCAGTATTTT.

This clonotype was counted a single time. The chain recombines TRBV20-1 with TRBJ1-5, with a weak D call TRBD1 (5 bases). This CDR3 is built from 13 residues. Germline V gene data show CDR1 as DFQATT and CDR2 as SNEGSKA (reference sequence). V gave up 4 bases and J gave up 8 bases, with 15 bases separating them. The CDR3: CSATDGGLEPQHF. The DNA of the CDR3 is TGCAGTGCTACCGACGGGGGGTTGGAGCCCCAGCATTTT.

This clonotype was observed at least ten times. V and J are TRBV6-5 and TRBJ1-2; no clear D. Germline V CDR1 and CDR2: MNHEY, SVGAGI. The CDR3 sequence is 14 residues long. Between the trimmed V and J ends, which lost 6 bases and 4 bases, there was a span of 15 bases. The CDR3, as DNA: TGTGCCAGCAGACCCCTACTGGGGTCCTATGGCTACACCTTC. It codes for CASRPLLGSYGYTF.

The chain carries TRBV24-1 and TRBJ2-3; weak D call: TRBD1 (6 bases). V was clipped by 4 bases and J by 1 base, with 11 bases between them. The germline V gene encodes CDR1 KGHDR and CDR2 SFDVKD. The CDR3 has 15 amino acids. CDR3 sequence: CATSDPGHRTDTQYF. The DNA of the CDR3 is TGTGCCACCAGTGACCCGGGACATCGCACAGATACGCAGTATTTT.

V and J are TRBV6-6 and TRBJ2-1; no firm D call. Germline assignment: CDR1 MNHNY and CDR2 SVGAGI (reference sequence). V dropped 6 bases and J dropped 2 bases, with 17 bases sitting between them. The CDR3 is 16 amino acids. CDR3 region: CASSLRPQPPYNEQFF. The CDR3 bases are TGTGCCAGCAGCCTCCGACCCCAACCCCCCTACAATGAGCAGTTCTTC.

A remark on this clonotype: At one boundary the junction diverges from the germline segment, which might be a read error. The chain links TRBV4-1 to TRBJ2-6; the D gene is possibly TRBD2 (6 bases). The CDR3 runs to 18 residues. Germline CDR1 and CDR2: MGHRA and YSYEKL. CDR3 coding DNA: TGTGCCAGCAGCCCCCCTGGGACTGTTCCCTCTGGGGCCAACGTCCTGACTTTC. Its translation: CASSPPGTVPSGANVLTF.

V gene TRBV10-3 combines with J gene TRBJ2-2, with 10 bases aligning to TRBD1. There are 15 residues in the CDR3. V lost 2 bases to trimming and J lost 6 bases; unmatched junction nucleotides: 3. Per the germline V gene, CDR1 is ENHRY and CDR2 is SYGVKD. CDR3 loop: CAISEPGQGAGELFF. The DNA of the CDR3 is TGTGCCATCAGTGAGCCTGGACAGGGGGCCGGGGAGCTGTTTTTT.

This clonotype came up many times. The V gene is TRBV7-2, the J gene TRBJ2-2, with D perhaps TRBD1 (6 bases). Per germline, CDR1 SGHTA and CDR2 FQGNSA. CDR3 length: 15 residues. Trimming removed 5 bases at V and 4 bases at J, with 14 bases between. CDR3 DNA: TGTGCCAGCAGCCCAACAGGGTTACGCACCGGGGAGCTGTTTTTT. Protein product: CASSPTGLRTGELFF.

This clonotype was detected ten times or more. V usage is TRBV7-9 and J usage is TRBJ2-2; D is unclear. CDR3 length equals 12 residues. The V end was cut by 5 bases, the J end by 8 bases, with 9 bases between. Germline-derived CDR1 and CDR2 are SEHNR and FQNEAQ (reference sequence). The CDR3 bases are TGTGCCAGCAGCCCCTCGGCGGGGGAGCTGTTTTTT. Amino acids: CASSPSAGELFF.

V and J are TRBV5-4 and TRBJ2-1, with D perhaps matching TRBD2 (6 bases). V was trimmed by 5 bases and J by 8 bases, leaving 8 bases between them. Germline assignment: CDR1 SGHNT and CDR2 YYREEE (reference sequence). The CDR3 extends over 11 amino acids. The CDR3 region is CASRTSHEQFF. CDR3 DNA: TGTGCCAGCAGAACTAGCCATGAGCAGTTCTTC.